The rows below give T cell receptor beta chains drawn from one sample of a study of identical twins. TCRdb re-analysed the 5' RACE reads in MiXCR, keeping a single row per CDR3 protein. The data hold approximately 220,000 distinct CDR3 sequences, with about 7.5% observed a single time. The same sample was also used in a study of yellow fever vaccine responses in identical twins.

The sequenced sample consisted of memory (CD45RO+) T cells sorted from blood. These receptors were obtained from a woman aged 18-35 years in good health. Each CDR3 is given with its conserved first and last residue. Each record gives: clone size, D gene, J gene, V gene, CDR3 protein, CDR3 DNA. The D gene is left open where the match is weak. Some rows have no size entry. The others give once, few or many, or a class for an expanded clone.

>-|TRBD1|TRBJ1-5|TRBV30
CAWSGRGLYNQPQHF
TGTGCCTGGAGTGGGAGGGGGCTGTACAATCAGCCCCAGCATTTT
>many|TRBD2|TRBJ2-3|TRBV15
CATSREFGGSSGGLSTDTQYF
TGTGCCACCAGCAGAGAGTTTGGTGGGTCTAGCGGGGGCCTGAGCACAGATACGCAGTATTTT
>few|-|TRBJ2-1|TRBV7-2
CASNLDSVDEQFF
TGTGCCAGCAACCTGGACAGTGTGGATGAGCAGTTCTTC
>few|TRBD1|TRBJ2-2|TRBV20-1
CSASSLGQGASGELFF
TGCAGTGCTAGTTCCTTGGGACAGGGGGCGTCCGGGGAGCTGTTTTTT
>many|-|TRBJ1-1|TRBV6-1
CASNRDREGAFF
TGTGCCAGCAATCGGGACCGCGAAGGGGCTTTCTTT
>-|TRBD1|TRBJ1-5|TRBV2
CASSVLGQSNQPQHF
TGTGCCAGCAGTGTTCTGGGACAGAGCAATCAGCCCCAGCATTTT
>many|-|TRBJ2-2|TRBV29-1
CSTSGIAANTGELFF
TGCAGCACATCGGGGATAGCGGCTAACACCGGGGAGCTGTTTTTT
>many|-|TRBJ2-3|TRBV6-1
CASSRLIGDTQYF
TGTGCCAGCAGTCGTCTCATAGGGGATACGCAGTATTTT
>many|-|TRBJ1-1|TRBV2
CASKPSAVAEAFF
TGTGCCAGCAAGCCGTCGGCGGTTGCTGAAGCTTTCTTT
>many|-|TRBJ2-1|TRBV2
CAGRASPNEQFF
TGTGCTGGCCGGGCTAGCCCCAATGAGCAGTTCTTC
>few|TRBD2|TRBJ2-5|TRBV7-2
CASSLGPAGGQETQYF
TGTGCCAGCAGCTTGGGCCCGGCGGGGGGGCAAGAGACCCAGTACTTC
>many|TRBD2|TRBJ2-5|TRBV20-1
CSARTGGARETQYF
TGCAGTGCTAGGACCGGGGGGGCGAGAGAGACCCAGTACTTC
>many|TRBD2|TRBJ2-5|TRBV5-1
CASSSGLAGVETQYF
TGCGCCAGCAGCAGCGGACTAGCGGGAGTGGAGACCCAGTACTTC
>-|-|TRBJ2-7|TRBV25-1
CARPPGHKTYEQYF
TGTGCAAGGCCCCCGGGACACAAAACCTACGAGCAGTACTTC
>many|-|TRBJ2-1|TRBV5-6
CAVHFGPTHSAGPLRDEQFF
TGTGCCGTTCACTTCGGCCCCACCCATTCGGCGGGACCCCTGCGGGATGAGCAGTTCTTC
>many|-|TRBJ1-6|TRBV10-3
CAISRDSYNSPLHF
TGTGCCATCAGTCGGGACTCGTATAATTCACCCCTCCACTTT
>few|TRBD1|TRBJ1-6|TRBV12-3/TRBV12-4
CASSQRQGGTLHF
TGTGCCAGCAGTCAAAGACAGGGTGGAACCCTCCACTTT
>-|TRBD1|TRBJ2-3|TRBV5-1
CASSRQGVGDTDTQYF
TGCGCCAGCAGCCGACAGGGCGTTGGGGACACAGATACGCAGTATTTT
>many|-|TRBJ1-2|TRBV12-3/TRBV12-4
CASTPKPQYRTF
TGTGCCAGCACCCCGAAACCCCAATATAGGACCTTC
>-|-|TRBJ2-1|TRBV4-2
CASSHNWANRANEQFF
TGTGCCAGCAGCCATAATTGGGCGAACAGGGCTAATGAGCAGTTCTTC
>-|TRBD2|TRBJ2-1|TRBV9
CASSYRTSLNEQFF
TGTGCCAGCAGCTACAGGACTAGTCTCAATGAGCAGTTCTTC
>few|-|TRBJ1-2|TRBV3-1
CASSQVRSYGYTF
TGTGCCAGCAGCCAAGTGCGCAGCTATGGCTACACCTTC
>few|-|TRBJ1-4|TRBV5-5
CASSGGQPNEKLFF
TGTGCCAGCAGCGGGGGGCAGCCGAATGAAAAACTGTTTTTT
>many|-|TRBJ2-1|TRBV5-5
CASSPKGGFVNEQFF
TGTGCCAGCAGCCCGAAGGGGGGCTTCGTGAATGAGCAGTTCTTC
>few|-|TRBJ2-7|TRBV10-1
CASSESERYEQYF
TGCGCCAGCAGTGAGTCGGAGCGCTACGAGCAGTACTTC
>-|TRBD2|TRBJ2-1|TRBV2
CASGSGTSFYNEQFF
TGTGCCAGCGGAAGCGGGACTTCCTTCTACAATGAGCAGTTCTTC
>-|-|TRBJ1-2|TRBV21-1
CASANRGRGYGYTF
TGTGCCAGCGCCAACAGGGGGCGCGGCTATGGCTACACCTTC
>-|-|TRBJ2-1|TRBV20-1
CSARAVNEQFF
TGCAGTGCTAGAGCGGTCAATGAGCAGTTCTTC
>many|TRBD1|TRBJ2-2|TRBV10-3
CAISRDRGTGELFF
TGTGCCATCAGTCGAGACAGGGGGACCGGGGAGCTGTTTTTT
>-|TRBD1|TRBJ2-1|TRBV12-3/TRBV12-4
CASKGRQGYNEQFF
TGTGCCAGCAAGGGAAGACAGGGTTACAATGAGCAGTTCTTC
>few|-|TRBJ1-5|TRBV7-8
CASSLGAQPQHF
TGTGCCAGCAGCTTAGGAGCTCAGCCCCAGCATTTT